This T cell receptor (beta chain) was identified in a study of shared clonotypes between healthy human individuals. Caucasian adults living in Nashville, Tennessee, provided all samples. The investigators split CD4+ cells into a CD45RA+ naive subset and a CD45RA-negative memory subset. Notes on this clone: Its antigen is still unknown.

Trimming took 6 bases from V and 7 from J, leaving 18 bases between them. Germline CDR1 KGHSH, CDR2 LQKENI. The CDR3 is made up of 14 amino acids. Study findings and constraints: Few donors restricted represented genetic and exposure-history diversity.

TCRdb keeps only in-frame clones here, not all; method: immunoSEQ multiplex PCR. The sample has roughly 1,500,000 clones, approximately 98.5% seen once. The chain carries TRBV18 and TRBJ2-5; either TRBD1 or TRBD2 may fit D (6 bases each). Sequences were obtained from naive CD4+ T cells sorted from blood. Subset denoted: CD45RA+ positively selected. The clonotype was recovered from a man aged 25-45 years in good health. This CDR3 is CASSPPDGGGTQYF. CDR3 DNA: TGTGCCAGCTCGCCCCCCGACGGAGGGGGGACCCAGTACTTC.